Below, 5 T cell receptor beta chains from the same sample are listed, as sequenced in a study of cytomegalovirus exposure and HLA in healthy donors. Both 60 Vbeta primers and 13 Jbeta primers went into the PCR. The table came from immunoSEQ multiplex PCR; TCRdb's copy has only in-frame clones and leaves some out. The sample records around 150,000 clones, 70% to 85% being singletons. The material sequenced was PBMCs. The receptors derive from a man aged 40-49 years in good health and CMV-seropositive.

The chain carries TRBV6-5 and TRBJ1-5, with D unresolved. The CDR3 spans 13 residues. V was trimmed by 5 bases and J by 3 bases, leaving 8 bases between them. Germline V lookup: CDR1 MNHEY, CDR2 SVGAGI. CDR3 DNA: TGTGCCAGCAGTCCCCGGTACAATCAGCCCCAGCATTTT. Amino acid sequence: CASSPRYNQPQHF.

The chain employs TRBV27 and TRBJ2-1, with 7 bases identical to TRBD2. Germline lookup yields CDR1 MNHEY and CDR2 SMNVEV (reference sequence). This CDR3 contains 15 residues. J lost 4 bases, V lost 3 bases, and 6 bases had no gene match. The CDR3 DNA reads TGTGCCAGCAGTTTCGGGGGAGGGTATTACAATGAGCAGTTCTTC. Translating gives CASSFGGGYYNEQFF.

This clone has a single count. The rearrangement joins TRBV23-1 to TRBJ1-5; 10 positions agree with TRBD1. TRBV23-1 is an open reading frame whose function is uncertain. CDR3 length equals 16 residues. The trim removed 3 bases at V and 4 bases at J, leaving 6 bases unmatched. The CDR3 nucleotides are TGCGCCAGCAGTCACCCCGGGACAGGGGCTAATCAGCCCCAGCATTTT. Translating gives CASSHPGTGANQPQHF.

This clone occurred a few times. The DNA of the CDR3 is TGTGCCAGCAGTTCCCCCAGCGCTGGGGCCAACGTCCTGACTTTC. The encoded protein is CASSSPSAGANVLTF. The chain links TRBV6-5 to TRBJ2-6; unclear D gene. The CDR3 is 15 amino acids. V lost 4 bases, J lost 2 bases, and 9 bases lay in between. Germline V gene sequence: CDR1 MNHEY, CDR2 SVGAGI.

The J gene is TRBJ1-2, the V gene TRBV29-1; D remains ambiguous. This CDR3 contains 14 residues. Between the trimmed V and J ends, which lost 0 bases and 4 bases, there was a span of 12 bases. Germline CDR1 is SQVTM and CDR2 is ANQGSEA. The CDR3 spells CSVEDPGRPYGYTF. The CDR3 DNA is TGCAGCGTTGAAGATCCAGGTAGACCCTATGGCTACACCTTC.